Below, 7 T cell receptor beta chains from the same sample are listed, as sequenced in a study of Tregs in tolerant kidney transplant recipients. The data were produced by immunoSEQ multiplex PCR, yet TCRdb's version contains in-frame clones alone and is incomplete. The repertoire holds tens of thousands of clones, with more than 90% as singletons. Material: CD8+ T cells from blood. These receptors were taken from a human donor in good health.

A word on this clone: Different DNA sequences within this sample yield the same CDR3. The genes are TRBV30 and TRBJ2-7; 7 bases align to TRBD2. Germline-derived CDR1 and CDR2 are GTSNPN and SVGIG (reference sequence). J was trimmed by 4 bases and V by 0 bases; bases with no gene match: 3. The CDR3 runs to 13 residues. For the CDR3, the DNA is TGTGCCTGGAGTGTGGGCGGGGGTTACGAGCAGTACTTC. Residues: CAWSVGGGYEQYF.

CDR3 coding DNA: TGTGCCAGCAGTGTTAGACCGGGGACTACTAACTACGAGCAGTACTTC. This translates into CASSVRPGTTNYEQYF. The rearrangement links TRBV27 to TRBJ2-7, with 7 positions matching TRBD2. In germline, CDR1 is MNHEY, CDR2 SMNVEV (reference sequence). This CDR3 is built from 16 residues. V was clipped by 5 bases and J by 3 bases; unmatched bases: 13.

This chain uses TRBV7-9 with TRBJ1-2; no firm D call. Trimming cost V 1 base and J 2 bases, with 11 bases left between them. The germline gives CDR1 SEHNR, CDR2 FQNEAQ (reference sequence). The CDR3 contains 15 residues. Here the CDR3 DNA reads TGTGCCAGCAGCTTAGAAGGCCTTGCGAACTATGGCTACACCTTC. It yields the protein CASSLEGLANYGYTF.

On this clone itself: This sample includes further DNA sequences coding for the same CDR3. The V call is TRBV4-1, the J call TRBJ2-7; D remains ambiguous. There are 14 residues in the CDR3. Germline V gives CDR1 MGHRA, CDR2 YSYEKL. V dropped 0 bases and J dropped 1 base, with 7 bases sitting between them. CDR3 in DNA: TGCGCCAGCAGCCAAGAAGGGCGGTCCTACGAGCAGTACTTC. Its translation: CASSQEGRSYEQYF.

The chain is built from TRBV9 and TRBJ1-6; D not certain. CDR1 and CDR2 (germline): SGDLS, YYNGEE. Trimming stripped 0 bases from V and 10 bases from J, with 17 bases between. The CDR3 is 16 amino acids. The CDR3 sequence is CASSVAEGPLGSPLHF. CDR3 nucleotides: TGTGCCAGCAGCGTAGCTGAAGGGCCTTTGGGGTCACCCCTCCACTTT.

The chain carries TRBV19 and TRBJ1-1, with unresolved D. CDR1 is LNHDA and CDR2 is SQIVND in the germline V gene (reference sequence). CDR3 length equals 14 residues. V lost 7 bases to trimming and J lost 1 base, with 13 bases between them. CDR3 region: CASKISVRNTEAFF. In nucleotides, the CDR3 is TGTGCCAGTAAAATTAGCGTCCGGAACACTGAAGCTTTCTTT.

V gene TRBV9 combines with J gene TRBJ2-3, with 8 bases aligning to TRBD2. J lost 3 bases, V lost 2 bases, and 5 bases had no gene match. Germline V CDR1 and CDR2: SGDLS, YYNGEE. CDR3 length: 15 residues. The CDR3 sequence: CASSVFGGATDTQYF. CDR3 coding DNA: TGTGCCAGCAGCGTGTTCGGGGGGGCAACAGATACGCAGTATTTT.